This passage covers 20 T cell receptor beta chains from one sample sequenced in a study of T cell responses to AZD1222 COVID-19 vaccine. Libraries were prepared by immunoSEQ multiplex PCR; TCRdb keeps only in-frame clonotypes and omits some of them. The data contain 160,000 or so clones, about 90% of them singletons. The starting material was peripheral blood, obtained 28 days after the second AZD1222 dose. The source of these receptors is an adult who received the AZD1222 COVID-19 vaccine.

V and J are TRBV30 and TRBJ1-1; D is undetermined. V dropped 4 bases and J dropped 4 bases, with 10 bases sitting between them. The germline gives CDR1 GTSNPN, CDR2 SVGIG (reference sequence). The length of the CDR3 is 12 residues. CDR3 sequence: CAWNGRSTEAFF. CDR3 coding DNA: TGTGCCTGGAATGGTAGAAGCACTGAAGCTTTCTTT.

V gene TRBV5-1 combines with J gene TRBJ2-2; D gene uncertain. The CDR3 is 12 amino acids. Trimming left V 6 bases short and J 7 bases short, with 10 bases between. Germline assignment: CDR1 SGHRS and CDR2 YFSETQ. Here the CDR3 reads CASTSYSGELFF. CDR3 nucleotide sequence: TGCGCCAGCACCTCCTATAGCGGGGAGCTGTTTTTT.

The chain carries TRBV6-5 and TRBJ1-1; D uncertain. CDR3 length: 14 amino acids. Germline CDR1 is MNHEY and CDR2 is SVGAGI. V was clipped by 6 bases and J by 0 bases, with 11 bases between them. CDR3 sequence reads: CASSRDTLNTEAFF. CDR3 bases: TGTGCCAGCAGCCGCGACACTCTGAACACTGAAGCTTTCTTT.

The chain joins TRBV6-5 to TRBJ2-7; weak D call: TRBD2 (6 bases). V was cut by 5 bases and J by 6 bases, with 17 bases left in between. The CDR3 extends over 14 amino acids. Germline CDR1 is MNHEY and CDR2 is SVGAGI. The CDR3 sequence is CASSHRGLGSEQYF. The CDR3 coding sequence is TGTGCCAGCAGTCACCGGGGGTTAGGTAGCGAGCAGTACTTC.

The chain employs TRBV28 and TRBJ1-2; D is uncertain. Trimming cost V 7 bases and J 6 bases, with 21 bases left between them. The CDR3 has 15 amino acids. Germline values: CDR1 MDHEN, CDR2 SYDVKM. The CDR3 DNA follows: TGTGCCAGCATCGCTTCTGATGGGGTTAGGGATGGCTACACCTTC. Protein: CASIASDGVRDGYTF.

The chain combines TRBV10-3 with TRBJ1-3; D not resolved. CDR3 length equals 16 residues. V was clipped by 6 bases and J by 4 bases, with 19 bases between them. CDR1 and CDR2 from the germline V gene are ENHRY and SYGVKD. CDR3: CAISPLSGLSGNTIYF. CDR3 in DNA: TGTGCCATCAGCCCCCTGTCCGGGCTCTCCGGAAACACCATATATTTT.

The gene calls are TRBV19 and TRBJ2-2; 9 nucleotides align to TRBD2. V trimming: 9 bases; J trimming: 6 bases; junction bases outside the gene matches: 8. The CDR3 length is 14 residues. Looked up from germline, CDR1 is LNHDA and CDR2 is SQIVND (reference sequence). The CDR3, as DNA: TGTGCCAGCGTGGGACTAGCTGTTTCCGGGGAGCTGTTTTTT. It is translated as CASVGLAVSGELFF.

J is TRBJ2-3 and V is TRBV19, with 10 bases lining up with TRBD1. Germline trimming cut 4 bases from V and 1 base from J; bases unmatched to any gene: 2. CDR1 is LNHDA, CDR2 SQIVND, per germline (reference sequence). This CDR3 is built from 15 residues. CDR3 sequence: CASSTGTGGTDTQYF. In DNA form, the CDR3 reads TGTGCCAGTAGTACCGGGACAGGGGGCACAGATACGCAGTATTTT.

The chain links TRBV5-1 to TRBJ2-5; D might be TRBD1 or TRBD2, each matching 5 bases. This CDR3 has 14 amino acids. The germline gives CDR1 SGHRS, CDR2 YFSETQ. The V gene lost 3 bases and the J gene lost 5 bases, with 14 bases spanning the gap. CDR3 loop: CASSYDPGQETQYF. CDR3 nucleotides: TGCGCCAGCAGCTACGACCCGGGGCAGGAGACCCAGTACTTC.

V is TRBV5-4 and J is TRBJ2-7, with D perhaps TRBD2 (7 bases). The CDR3 covers 17 residues. Germline CDR1 is SGHNT and CDR2 is YYREEE (reference sequence). Trimming shortened V by 4 bases and J by 5 bases, and 25 bases separated the two germline ends. The CDR3 loop reads CASSPDGRGRRFHEQYF. CDR3 DNA sequence: TGTGCCAGCAGCCCGGATGGGCGGGGGCGTAGATTCCACGAGCAGTACTTC.

V and J are TRBV28 and TRBJ2-7, with D unclear. V was pared by 5 bases and J by 4 bases, with 6 bases between. The CDR3 extends over 11 amino acids. CDR1 and CDR2 from the germline V gene are MDHEN and SYDVKM. The CDR3 region is CASSLRYEQYF. The CDR3 DNA sequence: TGTGCCAGCAGTCTCCGGTACGAGCAGTACTTC. Variable domain in full (rest from reference TRBV28 and TRBJ2-7): DVKVTQSSRYLVKRTGEKVFLECVQDMDHENMFWYRQDPGLGLRLIYFSYDVKMKEKGDIPEGYSVSREKKERFSLILESASTNQTSMYLCASSLRYEQYFGPGTRLTVT.

The table lists this clone with a few counts. The chain uses TRBV11-2 and TRBJ2-5; 7 bases are shared with TRBD2. CDR3 length: 18 amino acids. Germline V gene lookup returns CDR1 SGHAT and CDR2 FQNNGV. The junction had 14 bases not matched to a gene; V was cut back by 2 bases and J by 2 bases. In nucleotides, the CDR3 is TGTGCCAGCAGCTTACTTTGGTCTGAGGGAGGGCCTCAAGAGACCCAGTACTTC. Amino acid sequence: CASSLLWSEGGPQETQYF.

The CDR3 reads CASSLAYSNTEAFF. The CDR3 bases are TGTGCCAGCAGCTTAGCGTACAGTAACACTGAAGCTTTCTTT. The chain is built from TRBV7-8 and TRBJ1-1; D unclear. Per germline, CDR1 SGHVS and CDR2 FQNEAQ. CDR3 size: 14 residues. The ends were cut back, 0 bases at V and 2 bases at J, with 7 bases in the middle.

This chain connects TRBV13 to TRBJ2-2, with 8 bases fitting TRBD1. There are 17 residues in the CDR3. The V gene end was trimmed by 5 bases and the J gene end by 0 bases; junction bases not matched to a gene: 8. Germline V CDR1 and CDR2: PRHDT, FYEKMQ (reference sequence). The CDR3 sequence is CASSPRGRGTNTGELFF. The CDR3 bases are TGTGCCAGCAGCCCCAGGGGGCGCGGGACGAACACCGGGGAGCTGTTTTTT.

The chain couples TRBV6-5 to TRBJ1-5; 7 positions match TRBD1. Germline V CDR1 and CDR2: MNHEY, SVGAGI. The V gene end was trimmed by 7 bases and the J gene end by 3 bases; junction bases not matched to a gene: 9. The CDR3 contains 15 residues. CDR3 residues: CASNPRQGVNQPQHF. CDR3 nucleotide sequence: TGTGCCAGCAATCCCCGACAGGGAGTCAATCAGCCCCAGCATTTT.

Many counts were recorded for this clone. V is TRBV6-5 and J is TRBJ2-1, with 8 bases fitting TRBD2. V lost 2 bases, J lost 7 bases, and 4 bases stayed unmatched. This CDR3 has 14 amino acids. Germline V gives CDR1 MNHEY, CDR2 SVGAGI. Here the CDR3 reads CASSYQTSGNEQFF. CDR3 in DNA: TGTGCCAGCAGTTACCAAACTAGCGGTAATGAGCAGTTCTTC.

The chain joins TRBV2 to TRBJ1-4, with 9 nucleotides matching TRBD1. The germline V gene encodes CDR1 SNHLY and CDR2 FYNNEI. V lost 1 base to trimming and J lost 8 bases; unmatched junction nucleotides: 8. CDR3 length: 16 amino acids. This CDR3 reads CASSEGGQGEREKLFF. CDR3 DNA: TGTGCCAGCAGTGAAGGGGGACAGGGAGAAAGAGAAAAACTGTTTTTT.

The rearrangement joins TRBV15 to TRBJ2-5, with a weak D call TRBD1 (6 bases). Germline CDR1 LNHNV, CDR2 YYDKDF (reference sequence). Trimming stripped 4 bases from V and 0 bases from J, with 18 bases between. There are 17 residues in the CDR3. The CDR3 bases are TGTGCCACCAGCACCACAGACAGGAACCAGTACCAAGAGACCCAGTACTTC. This codes for CATSTTDRNQYQETQYF.

The V call is TRBV5-1, the J call TRBJ1-6; 10 positions agree with TRBD1. Germline V CDR1 and CDR2: SGHRS, YFSETQ. The CDR3 loop spans 16 amino acids. Losses at the gene ends were 6 bases for V and 8 bases for J; bases not matched to a gene: 11. The CDR3 nucleotides read TGCGCCAGCACCAAAGATGGACAGGGGGGATATTCACCCCTCCACTTT. Amino acid sequence: CASTKDGQGGYSPLHF.

The rearrangement joins TRBV27 to TRBJ2-7, with 13 bases fitting TRBD2. Germline CDR1 MNHEY, CDR2 SMNVEV (reference sequence). CDR3 length equals 14 residues. V lost 6 bases to trimming and J lost 4 bases; unmatched junction nucleotides: 3. CDR3 sequence reads: CASRTSGRKYEQYF. The DNA for the CDR3 is TGTGCCAGCAGGACTAGCGGGAGGAAATACGAGCAGTACTTC.